This record covers a single T cell receptor beta chain. What it binds is not known. The junction and the germline gene differ at one end; a read error may be behind it. Germline assignment: CDR1 SSHAT and CDR2 FNYEAQ (reference sequence). The CDR3 has 17 residues. This record comes from a study of cytomegalovirus exposure and HLA in healthy donors. Study-level points and caveats: What a later analysis showed was that several of the most significant clusters appeared linked to common viral pathogens. It was approximately 160 TCR beta chains that were listed as cytomegalovirus-associated. Relative to equally common others, HLA-associated TCR beta chains showed greater clonal expansion in a later analysis. An analysis done earlier found most TCR beta V segments productive about 87% or about 30% of the time.

With 60 Vbeta and 13 Jbeta primers, the PCR was carried out. TCRdb's table, derived via immunoSEQ multiplex PCR, lists solely in-frame clones and lacks some. The sample carries 150,000 to 200,000 clones, 83% recorded once. The sequence was obtained from a man aged 45 to 65 in good health and CMV-seronegative. The specimen sequenced was PBMCs. The chain joins TRBV7-7 to TRBJ2-1; D remains ambiguous. For the CDR3, the DNA is TGTGCTAGCAGCTTAAATTCCCCCCCTAATAATCTAGATGAGCAGTTCTTC. Its translation: CASSLNSPPNNLDEQFF.